Below, 29 T cell receptor beta chains from the same sample are listed, as sequenced in a study of tumor and adjacent non-tumor tissue in lung cancer. The library came from three nested PCR rounds adapted from ARM-PCR protocols. A single record per CDR3 protein comes from TCRdb applying MiXCR to the multiplex PCR reads. The sample has more than 85,000 distinct CDR3 sequences, roughly 75% seen once. RNA was extracted from bulk tissue without any cell sorting. Source material: lung tumor tissue. The receptors shown here come from a woman in her fifties or sixties with non-small cell lung cancer.

V usage is TRBV20-1 and J usage is TRBJ2-2, with 10 bases identical to TRBD2. The CDR3 is 18 amino acids. The trim removed 3 bases at V and 4 bases at J, leaving 14 bases unmatched. CDR1 and CDR2 (germline): DFQATT, SNEGSKA (reference sequence). The DNA for the CDR3 is TGCAGTGCTAGGGTTGGACTAGCGGATCCAGGGGTCACCGGGGAGCTGTTTTTT. Encoded protein: CSARVGLADPGVTGELFF.

Concerning this clonotype: A read error may be the cause here, since a much bigger clone is one base away. This rearrangement joins TRBV24-1 to TRBJ2-2; a weak D match, TRBD2 (6 bases). The CDR3 spans 15 residues. CDR1 and CDR2 (germline): KGHDR, SFDVKD. The CDR3 sequence: CATSGRETPTGDLFF. The CDR3 nucleotides are TGTGCCACCAGTGGTCGGGAGACCCCTACCGGGGATCTGTTTTTT.

This clonotype has more than one count but fewer than ten. This could be a read error, since a much larger clone is one nucleotide away. The V call is TRBV29-1, the J call TRBJ2-1, with no clear D. CDR3 size: 13 residues. Germline loops: CDR1 SQVTM, CDR2 ANQGSEA. The CDR3 spells CRVEVRAYNEQFF. CDR3 coding DNA: TGCAGAGTGGAAGTTAGGGCCTACAATGAGCAGTTCTTC.

Comment on this clonotype: No conserved phenylalanine or tryptophan ends this CDR3, so it is likely a read error. The chain recombines TRBV20-1 with TRBJ2-5; D gene ambiguous. In germline, CDR1 is DFQATT, CDR2 SNEGSKA (reference sequence). The CDR3 runs to 14 residues. The CDR3 DNA sequence: TGCAGTGCTAGAGATTTAGGTACCTTAGAGGCCCAGTACATC. Translation: CSARDLGTLEAQYI.

In this sample, this clonotype turned up a few times. The conserved closing phenylalanine or tryptophan is absent in this CDR3, likely reflecting a read error. This chain uses TRBV11-2 with TRBJ1-2; D possibly corresponds to TRBD1 (5 bases). Per germline, CDR1 SGHAT and CDR2 FQNNGV. The CDR3 has 18 residues. V was pared by 7 bases and J by 1 base, with 25 bases between. CDR3 in amino acids: CASITLWGTSGINYGYTI. Written as DNA, the CDR3 is TGTGCCAGCATTACTCTATGGGGCACCTCAGGAATTAACTATGGCTACACCATC.

For this clonotype: An end of the junction does not agree with germline; a read error may underlie this. This chain joins TRBV5-1 and TRBJ1-1, with D unclear. This CDR3 comprises 13 residues. CDR1 is SGHRS, CDR2 YFSETQ, per germline. For the CDR3, the DNA is TGCGCCAGCAGCATGGTCGGGAACACTGAAGCCTTTTTT. This codes for CASSMVGNTEAFF.

Notes on this clonotype: Just one base apart from a much larger clone, this may be a read error. The V gene is TRBV14, the J gene TRBJ2-5; D is ambiguous. Germline V gene data show CDR1 as SGHDN and CDR2 as FVKESK. The length of the CDR3 is 13 residues. CDR3 residues: CASSRGIQDTQYF. Written as DNA, the CDR3 is TGTGCCAGCAGCCGAGGAATCCAAGATACCCAGTACTTC. Full variable domain (rest looked up from reference TRBV14 and TRBJ2-5): EAGVTQFPSHSVIEKGQTVTLRCDPISGHDNLYWYRRVMGKEIKFLLHFVKESKQDESGMPNNRFLAERTGGTYSTLKVQPAELEDSGVYFCASSRGIQDTQYFGPGTRLLVL.

Many counts were recorded for this clonotype. The V call is TRBV20-1, the J call TRBJ2-7; TRBD2 aligns across 8 bases. The CDR3 is 15 residues long. The V gene's germline CDR1 is DFQATT and CDR2 SNEGSKA (reference sequence). Germline trimming cut 0 bases from V and 2 bases from J; bases unmatched to any gene: 6. CDR3 loop: CSARDWVAGPYEQYF. CDR3 bases: TGCAGTGCTAGAGATTGGGTAGCGGGGCCCTACGAGCAGTACTTC.

In regard to this clonotype: Its ends do not fully match the called genes, so a read error is possible. This chain links TRBV6-6 with TRBJ2-5, with D uncertain. Germline CDR1 and CDR2: MNHNY and SVGAGI (reference sequence). The CDR3 consists of 14 residues. CDR3 in amino acids: CASSWNGRQGTQYF. CDR3 sequence (DNA): TGTGCCAGCAGTTGGAACGGACGACAAGGGACCCAGTACTTC.

This clonotype was counted a few times. Germline is not matched at one junction end, which may reflect a read error. V gene TRBV11-2 combines with J gene TRBJ1-6, with a tentative D call TRBD1 (6 bases). The CDR3 consists of 13 residues. Germline V gene lookup returns CDR1 SGHAT and CDR2 FQNNGV. CDR3 DNA sequence: TGCGCCAGCAACTTAGAGGGAACAGGGACCCTCCACTTT. Amino acid sequence: CASNLEGTGTLHF. Full variable domain (missing parts from reference TRBV11-2 and TRBJ1-6): EAGVAQSPRYKIIEKRQSVAFWCNPISGHATLYWYQQILGQGPKLLIQFQNNGVVDDSQLPKDRFSAERLKGVDSTLKIQPAKLEDSAVYLCASNLEGTGTLHFGNGTRLTVT.

Regarding this clonotype: This may be a read error, as it is one base from a much larger clone. The chain links TRBV6-1 to TRBJ2-1, with D possibly matching TRBD1 (7 bases). Germline V gene data show CDR1 as MNHNS and CDR2 as SASEGT. The CDR3 has 15 amino acids. The CDR3: CASSLTGDFYSEQFF. Here the CDR3 DNA reads TGTGCCAGCAGCCTCACAGGGGACTTCTACAGTGAGCAGTTCTTC.

This clonotype was counted only a few times. A read error may be the cause here, since a much bigger clone is one base away. The chain couples TRBV6-5 to TRBJ2-1; 9 nucleotides match TRBD2. The V gene's germline CDR1 is MNHEY and CDR2 SVGAGI. The CDR3 is 16 residues long. V lost 10 bases, J lost 1 base, and 11 bases stayed unmatched. The CDR3 reads CAIRSRLADSYNEQFF. The CDR3 DNA is TGTGCCATCAGGTCCAGACTAGCGGATTCCTACAATGAGCAGTTCTTC.

On this clonotype: This could be a read error, since a much larger clone is one nucleotide away. The chain carries TRBV10-1 and TRBJ2-7; unclear D gene. The CDR3 spans 14 residues. Trimming left V 6 bases short and J 2 bases short, with 14 bases between. Looked up from germline, CDR1 is WNHNN and CDR2 is SYGVQD (reference sequence). The CDR3 nucleotides read TGCGCCAGCAGGGCTAGGATGGAAGCCTACGAGCAGTACTTC. This gives the protein CASRARMEAYEQYF.

The chain recombines TRBV6-5 with TRBJ1-2; perhaps TRBD1 as D (6 bases). This CDR3 is built from 15 residues. Germline loops: CDR1 MNHEY, CDR2 SVGAGI. V shed 10 bases and J shed 9 bases, with 27 bases lying between them. The CDR3 loop is CATRQLRGHGYSYTF. In DNA form, the CDR3 reads TGTGCCACCAGACAACTCCGGGGGCATGGGTATAGCTACACCTTC.

CDR3 DNA: TGCGCCAGCAGCCAAGCGCAAGGGGATAATGAAAAACTGTTTTTT. It specifies CASSQAQGDNEKLFF. This chain connects TRBV4-1 to TRBJ1-4; TRBD1 might be the D (5 bases). The CDR3 runs to 15 residues. V lost 1 base, J lost 4 bases, and 10 bases lay in between. CDR1 is MGHRA, CDR2 YSYEKL, per germline.

To note about this clonotype: This sequence may be a read error, since a much larger clone differs from it by one base. V usage is TRBV20-1 and J usage is TRBJ2-7, with 11 bases that match TRBD2. Germline CDR1 reads DFQATT; CDR2 reads SNEGSKA (reference sequence). The CDR3 is 18 amino acids. Here the CDR3 DNA reads TGCAGTGCTACTCTCCCTTCATTCCTAGCGGGAGGATCCCACGAGCGGTACTTC. Its translation is CSATLPSFLAGGSHERYF.

Note on this clonotype: This is likely a read error, given that the CDR3 carries no conserved phenylalanine or tryptophan at its end. V gene TRBV20-1 combines with J gene TRBJ2-1; 10 bases map to TRBD2. The V gene's germline CDR1 is DFQATT and CDR2 SNEGSKA (reference sequence). The CDR3 is 14 amino acids. The CDR3 loop is CSAHGTSDFNEQFL. For the CDR3, the DNA is TGCAGTGCCCACGGGACTAGCGATTTCAATGAACAGTTCCTC.

The V call is TRBV11-2, the J call TRBJ1-6; D may be TRBD1 (5 bases). The CDR3 extends over 14 amino acids. The V gene's germline CDR1 is SGHAT and CDR2 FQNNGV. In DNA, the CDR3 is TGTGACAACAGGTTAGAAGCAAGTAATTCACCCCTCCACTTT. Residues: CDNRLEASNSPLHF.

Comment on this clonotype: At one end the junction does not follow the germline gene, possibly because of a read error. V gene TRBV2 combines with J gene TRBJ2-2; 8 bases fit TRBD1. Germline loops: CDR1 SNHLY, CDR2 FYNNEI. CDR3 length: 16 amino acids. CDR3 protein: CASRDRTGHPTWELLF. The CDR3 nucleotides read TGTGCCAGCAGAGATCGGACAGGGCACCCCACCTGGGAGCTGCTTTTT.

The chain uses TRBV5-5 and TRBJ2-1, with 14 bases lining up with TRBD2. The J segment lost 10 bases and the V segment lost 5 bases, leaving 8 bases of the junction unmatched. Germline CDR1 SGHKS, CDR2 YYEKEE (reference sequence). The CDR3 extends over 15 amino acids. The CDR3 sequence is CASRRGLAGGKEQFF. As DNA, the CDR3 is TGTGCCAGCAGGCGTGGACTAGCGGGGGGTAAAGAGCAGTTCTTC.

With respect to this clonotype: One junction end disagrees with the germline gene, perhaps due to a read error. V usage is TRBV4-1 and J usage is TRBJ1-5; no reliable D call. Germline CDR1 reads MGHRA; CDR2 reads YSYEKL. This CDR3 is built from 13 residues. The CDR3 nucleotides read TGCGCCAGCCGCCGCCAGCTCAATCAGCCCCAGCGTTTT. It codes for CASRRQLNQPQRF.

Comment on this clonotype: This CDR3 fails to terminate in the conserved phenylalanine or tryptophan, so it likely reflects a read error. This rearrangement joins TRBV5-5 to TRBJ2-1; 9 positions match TRBD1. After removal of 5 bases from V and 7 bases from J, the junction contained 10 bases not matched to a gene. Germline CDR1 is SGHKS and CDR2 is YYEKEE (reference sequence). The CDR3 covers 15 residues. The CDR3 DNA is TGTGCCAGCAGTCTGTTCCGGACAGGGGAGAATGAGCAGTTCATC. Its protein is CASSLFRTGENEQFI.

As concerns this clonotype: A read error may be the cause here, since a much bigger clone is one base away. The chain links TRBV6-6 to TRBJ2-5, with 11 bases lining up with TRBD2. Germline CDR1 is MNHNY and CDR2 is SVGAGI (reference sequence). V gave up 6 bases and J gave up 4 bases; unmatched junction bases: 7. The CDR3 is made up of 15 amino acids. As DNA, the CDR3 is TGTGCCAGCAGCAATGCAGGACTAGCGGGAGAGACCCAGTACTTC. This sequence encodes CASSNAGLAGETQYF.

Of note for this clonotype: One end of the junction varies from germline; a read error may be responsible. The chain carries TRBV6-5 and TRBJ2-3; 11 bases fit TRBD1. The V gene's germline CDR1 is MNHEY and CDR2 SVGAGI. This CDR3 has 14 amino acids. CDR3 bases: TGTGCCAGCAGGCGGGACAGGGGGGCAGATATGCAGTATTTT. Translated: CASRRDRGADMQYF.

This chain links TRBV6-5 with TRBJ2-3; the D is unclear. Trimming shortened V by 9 bases and J by 15 bases, and 31 bases separated the two germline ends. Germline values: CDR1 MNHEY, CDR2 SVGAGI. The length of the CDR3 is 15 residues. The CDR3 nucleotides are TGTGCCAGGAGTGCAAAGGGATTTGGCATAGATACACACTATTTT. Translation: CARSAKGFGIDTHYF.

For this clonotype: The junction does not match germline at one end; this may be a read error. This chain links TRBV12-3 or TRBV12-4 with TRBJ1-3; possible D gene TRBD1, 5 bases. The CDR3 extends over 15 amino acids. The CDR3 DNA reads as TGTGTCAGCAGTTTAGGTGCCGGGACTAGGAACACCATATATTTT. It yields the protein CVSSLGAGTRNTIYF.

As concerns this clonotype: One junction end disagrees with the germline gene, perhaps due to a read error. The rearrangement links TRBV18 to TRBJ1-2; 7 bases line up with TRBD1. CDR3 size: 13 residues. Germline CDR1 reads KGHSH; CDR2 reads LQKENI. The CDR3 here is CAISPENRGGYTF. In nucleotides, the CDR3 is TGTGCCATCTCACCAGAAAACAGAGGGGGCTACACGTTC.

Points on this clonotype: The germline gene is not matched at one end of the junction; a read error may be the cause. This rearrangement joins TRBV20-1 to TRBJ2-1; possibly TRBD1 for D (5 bases). Germline V gene data show CDR1 as DFQATT and CDR2 as SNEGSKA (reference sequence). The CDR3 consists of 13 residues. CDR3 bases: TGCAGTAATAGGGGAATCGGCTACGAAGAGCCGTTCTTC. Translating gives CSNRGIGYEEPFF.

The rearrangement joins TRBV6-2 or TRBV6-3 to TRBJ2-5, with 10 positions matching TRBD2. Germline-derived CDR1 and CDR2 are MNHEY and SVGEGT. The CDR3 length is 15 residues. The J segment lost 5 bases and the V segment lost 0 bases, leaving 3 bases of the junction unmatched. CDR3 region: CASSYSSSGSETQYF. The DNA of the CDR3 is TGTGCCAGCAGTTACTCGTCTAGCGGGAGTGAGACCCAGTACTTC.